The subject of this entry is one T cell receptor (beta chain). Its antigen is unidentified. This CDR3 has 15 residues. The trim removed 5 bases at V and 2 bases at J, leaving 8 bases unmatched. The germline gives CDR1 SQVTM, CDR2 ANQGSEA. The entry originates in a study of T cell clones after liver transplantation. The wider study: Post-transplant blood was tracked for graft-donor-reactive T cell clones identified in a pre-transplant mixed lymphocyte reaction. Draws occurred before transplant, before withdrawal, and after complete or failed withdrawal.

Measured with immunoSEQ multiplex PCR; TCRdb has only the in-frame clones, and not every one. This sample yields tens of thousands of clones, of which about two thirds are seen a single time; approximately 3% belongs to the top ten. Overall study results and limits: Conclusions were preliminary, with small, heterogeneous patient groups.

Unstimulated PBMCs were sorted into CD3+CD4+ and CD3+CD8+ populations. The chain carries TRBV29-1 and TRBJ1-1; 10 bases match TRBD1. This clonotype was obtained from a human patient who received a liver transplant. Some of these T cells may belong to the graft donor. Sample: CD4+ T cells from blood, taken at the approximately 15-month timepoint. CDR3 nucleotide sequence: TGCAGCGTTCGTGGGACAGGGGCTTCAAACACTGAAGCTTTCTTT. Its translation: CSVRGTGASNTEAFF.